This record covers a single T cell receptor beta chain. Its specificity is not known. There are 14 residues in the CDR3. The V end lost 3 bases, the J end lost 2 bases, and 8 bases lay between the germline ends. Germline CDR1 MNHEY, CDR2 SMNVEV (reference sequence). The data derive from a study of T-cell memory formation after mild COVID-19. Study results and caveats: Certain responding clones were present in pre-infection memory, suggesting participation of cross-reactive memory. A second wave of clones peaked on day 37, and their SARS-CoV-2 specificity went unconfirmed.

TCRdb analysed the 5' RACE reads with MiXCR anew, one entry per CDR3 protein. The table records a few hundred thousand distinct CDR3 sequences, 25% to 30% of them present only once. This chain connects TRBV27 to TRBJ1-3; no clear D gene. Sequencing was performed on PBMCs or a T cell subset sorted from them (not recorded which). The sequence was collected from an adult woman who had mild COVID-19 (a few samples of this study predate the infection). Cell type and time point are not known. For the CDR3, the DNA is TGTGCCAGCAGTTTGGCACGGACTGGAAACACCATATATTTT. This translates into CASSLARTGNTIYF.